The subject of this entry is one T cell receptor beta chain. Its antigen is undetermined. The data were taken from a study of shared clonotypes between healthy human individuals. This CDR3 is built from 16 residues. Germline CDR1 and CDR2: SGHRS and YFSETQ. The trim removed 3 bases at V and 0 bases at J, leaving 6 bases unmatched. Donors were Caucasian adults residing in Nashville, Tennessee, USA. Study observations and caveats: Estimated richness values were generally larger in naive subsets than in memory subsets. Clonotypes that were shared across a handful of donors made up about 4.5% of naive CD4 clonotypes. Rarefaction showed sorted-subset sequencing was incomplete despite large depth.

Sequencing was performed with immunoSEQ multiplex PCR; in TCRdb, only in-frame clones are kept and a portion is missing. The data show more than 2 million clones, 90% to 95% seen once. The sequence derives from a man between 18 and 29 years old in good health. The sample taken for sequencing was naive CD4+ T cells sorted from blood. Specified subset: CD45RA+ positively selected. The chain employs TRBV5-1 and TRBJ1-2; 9 bases map to TRBD1. CDR3 DNA: TGCGCCAGCAGCTCGGGACAGGGACTAGCTAACTATGGCTACACCTTC. Its protein is CASSSGQGLANYGYTF. Looking up the rest from reference TRBV5-1 and TRBJ1-2 gives the full variable domain: KAGVTQTPRYLIKTRGQQVTLSCSPISGHRSVSWYQQTPGQGLQFLFEYFSETQRNKGNFPGRFSGRQFSNSRSEMNVSTLELGDSALYLCASSSGQGLANYGYTFGSGTRLTVV.